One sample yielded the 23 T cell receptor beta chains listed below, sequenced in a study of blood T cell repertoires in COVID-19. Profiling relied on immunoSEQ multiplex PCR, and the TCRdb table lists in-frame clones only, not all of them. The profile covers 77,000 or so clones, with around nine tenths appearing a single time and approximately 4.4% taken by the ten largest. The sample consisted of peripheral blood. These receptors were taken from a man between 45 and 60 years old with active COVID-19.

The CDR3 DNA reads TGCGCCAGCAGGAAGGACAGTAACTATGGCTACACCTTC. Translation: CASRKDSNYGYTF. V is TRBV4-3 and J is TRBJ1-2; weak D call: TRBD1 (6 bases). The V gene lost 6 bases and the J gene lost 1 base, with 9 bases spanning the gap. There are 13 residues in the CDR3. CDR1 LGHNA and CDR2 YSLEER come from the germline V gene.

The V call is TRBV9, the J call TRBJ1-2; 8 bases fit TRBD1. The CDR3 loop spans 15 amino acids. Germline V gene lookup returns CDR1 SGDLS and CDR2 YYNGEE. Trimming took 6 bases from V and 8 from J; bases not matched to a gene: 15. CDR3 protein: CASNFDETGVRGYTF. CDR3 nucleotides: TGTGCCAGCAATTTCGACGAGACAGGGGTACGAGGCTACACCTTC.

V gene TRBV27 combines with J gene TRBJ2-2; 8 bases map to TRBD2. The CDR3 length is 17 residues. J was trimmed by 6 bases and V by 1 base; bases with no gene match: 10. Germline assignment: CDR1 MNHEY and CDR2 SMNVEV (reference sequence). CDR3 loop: CASSLYPSGRLPGELFF. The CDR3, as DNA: TGTGCCAGCAGTTTATACCCAAGCGGGAGACTCCCCGGGGAGCTGTTTTTT.

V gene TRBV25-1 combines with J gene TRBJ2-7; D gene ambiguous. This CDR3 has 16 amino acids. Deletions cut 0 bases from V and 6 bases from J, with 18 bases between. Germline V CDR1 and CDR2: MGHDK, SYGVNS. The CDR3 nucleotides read TGTGCCAGCAGTGAATATCGAGGCACGCCGGGTTCCGAGCAGTACTTC. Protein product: CASSEYRGTPGSEQYF.

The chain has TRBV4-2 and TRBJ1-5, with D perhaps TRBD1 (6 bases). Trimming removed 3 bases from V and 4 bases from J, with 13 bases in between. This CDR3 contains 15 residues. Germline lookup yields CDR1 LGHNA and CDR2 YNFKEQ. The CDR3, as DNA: TGTGCCAGCAGCCAGCGGCTCCAGGGGAATCAGCCCCAGCATTTT. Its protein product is CASSQRLQGNQPQHF.

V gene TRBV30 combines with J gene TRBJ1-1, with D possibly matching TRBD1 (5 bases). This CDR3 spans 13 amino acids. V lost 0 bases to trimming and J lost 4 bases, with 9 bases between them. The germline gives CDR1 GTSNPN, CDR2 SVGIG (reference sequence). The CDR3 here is CAWSVGEFTEAFF. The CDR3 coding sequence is TGTGCCTGGAGTGTAGGGGAATTCACTGAAGCTTTCTTT.

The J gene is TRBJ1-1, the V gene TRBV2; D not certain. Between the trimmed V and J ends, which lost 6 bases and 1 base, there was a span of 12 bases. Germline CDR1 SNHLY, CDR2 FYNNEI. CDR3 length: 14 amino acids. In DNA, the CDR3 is TGTGCCAGCAGGGCCCACAGACGGAACACTGAAGCTTTCTTT. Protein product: CASRAHRRNTEAFF.

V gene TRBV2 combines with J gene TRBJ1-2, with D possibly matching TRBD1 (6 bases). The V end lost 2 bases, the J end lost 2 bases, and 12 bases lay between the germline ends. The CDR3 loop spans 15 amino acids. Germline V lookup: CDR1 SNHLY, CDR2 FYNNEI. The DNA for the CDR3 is TGTGCCAGCAGTGAATGGGCAGGGGCAAACTATGGCTACACCTTC. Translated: CASSEWAGANYGYTF.

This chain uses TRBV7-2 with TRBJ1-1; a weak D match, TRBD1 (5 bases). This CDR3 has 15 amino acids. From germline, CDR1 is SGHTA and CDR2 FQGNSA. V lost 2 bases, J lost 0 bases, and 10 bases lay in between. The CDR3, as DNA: TGTGCCAGCAGCTTAAGTGGACACTTGAACACTGAAGCTTTCTTT. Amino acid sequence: CASSLSGHLNTEAFF.

CDR3 sequence reads: CASSVAPGGHGDSPLHF. In DNA, the CDR3 is TGTGCCAGCAGCGTAGCCCCGGGGGGGCACGGCGATTCACCCCTCCACTTT. The chain links TRBV9 to TRBJ1-6; tentatively, D is TRBD1 (6 bases). The germline V gene encodes CDR1 SGDLS and CDR2 YYNGEE. Trimming removed 0 bases from V and 8 bases from J, with 18 bases in between. The CDR3 consists of 17 residues.

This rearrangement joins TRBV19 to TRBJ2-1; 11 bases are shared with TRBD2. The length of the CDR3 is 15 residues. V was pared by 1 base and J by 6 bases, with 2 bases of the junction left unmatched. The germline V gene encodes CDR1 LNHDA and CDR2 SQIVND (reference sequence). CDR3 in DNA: TGTGCCAGTAGTATAGGGGGGACTAGCGGCAATGAGCAGTTCTTC. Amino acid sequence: CASSIGGTSGNEQFF.

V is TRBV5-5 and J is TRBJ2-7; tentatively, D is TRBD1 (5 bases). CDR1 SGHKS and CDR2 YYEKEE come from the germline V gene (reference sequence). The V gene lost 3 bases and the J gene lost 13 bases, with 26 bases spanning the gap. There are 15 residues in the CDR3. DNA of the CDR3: TGTGCCAGCAGCTCCTTCCCCAAGGACACTGGGTTCGGATACTTC. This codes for CASSSFPKDTGFGYF. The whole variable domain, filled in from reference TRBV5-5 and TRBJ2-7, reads DAGVTQSPTHLIKTRGQQVTLRCSPISGHKSVSWYQQVLGQGPQFIFQYYEKEERGRGNFPDRFSARQFPNYSSELNVNALLLGDSALYLCASSSFPKDTGFGYFGPGTRLTVT.

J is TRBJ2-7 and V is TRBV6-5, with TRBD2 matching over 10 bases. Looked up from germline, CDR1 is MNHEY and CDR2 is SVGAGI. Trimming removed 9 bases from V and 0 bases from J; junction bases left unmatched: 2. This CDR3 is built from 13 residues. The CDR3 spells CASTSGDSYEQYF. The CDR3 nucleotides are TGTGCCAGTACTAGCGGGGACTCCTACGAGCAGTACTTC.

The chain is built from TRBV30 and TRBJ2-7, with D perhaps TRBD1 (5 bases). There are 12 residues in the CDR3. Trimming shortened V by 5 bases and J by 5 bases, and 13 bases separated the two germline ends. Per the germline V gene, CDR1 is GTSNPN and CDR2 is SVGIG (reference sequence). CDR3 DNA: TGTGCCTGGGAGACAGTAACTAACGAGCAGTACTTC. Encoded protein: CAWETVTNEQYF.

CDR3 bases: TGCGCCAGCAGCTTCGAGCTTAACACTGAAGCTTTCTTT. Translation: CASSFELNTEAFF. The chain uses TRBV5-1 and TRBJ1-1, with D unresolved. Per germline, CDR1 SGHRS and CDR2 YFSETQ. The CDR3 is 13 residues long. V shed 2 bases and J shed 2 bases, with 7 bases lying between them.

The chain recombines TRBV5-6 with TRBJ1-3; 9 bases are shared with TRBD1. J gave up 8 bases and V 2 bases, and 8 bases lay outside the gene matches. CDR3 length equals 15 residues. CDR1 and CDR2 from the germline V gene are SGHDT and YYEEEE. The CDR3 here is CASSFRGQGSHTIYF. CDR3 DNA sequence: TGTGCCAGCAGCTTTAGGGGACAGGGTTCACACACCATATATTTT.

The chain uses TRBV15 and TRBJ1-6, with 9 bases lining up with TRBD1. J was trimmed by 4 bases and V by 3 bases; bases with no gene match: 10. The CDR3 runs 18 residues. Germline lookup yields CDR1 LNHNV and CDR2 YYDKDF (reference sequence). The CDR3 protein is CATSSRPGQGLYNSPLHF. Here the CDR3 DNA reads TGTGCCACCAGCAGCAGACCGGGACAGGGATTATATAATTCACCCCTCCACTTT.

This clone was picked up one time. The CDR3 protein is CASSPLPTGPSGSGNTIYF. DNA of the CDR3: TGTGCCAGCTCACCACTTCCTACAGGCCCCTCCGGCTCTGGAAACACCATATATTTT. The rearrangement links TRBV18 to TRBJ1-3; tentatively, D is TRBD1 (5 bases). Germline-derived CDR1 and CDR2 are KGHSH and LQKENI. V was pared by 1 base and J by 0 bases, with 19 bases between. This CDR3 has 19 amino acids. The full variable domain, rest sourced from reference TRBV18 and TRBJ1-3, is NAGVMQNPRHLVRRRGQEARLRCSPMKGHSHVYWYRQLPEEGLKFMVYLQKENIIDESGMPKERFSAEFPKEGPSILRIQQVVRGDSAAYFCASSPLPTGPSGSGNTIYFGEGSWLTVV.

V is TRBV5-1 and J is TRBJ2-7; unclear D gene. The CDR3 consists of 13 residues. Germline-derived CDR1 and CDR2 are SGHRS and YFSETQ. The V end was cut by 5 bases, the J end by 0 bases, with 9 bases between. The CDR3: CASRTYSSYEQYF. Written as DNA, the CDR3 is TGCGCCAGCAGGACGTACAGCTCCTACGAGCAGTACTTC.

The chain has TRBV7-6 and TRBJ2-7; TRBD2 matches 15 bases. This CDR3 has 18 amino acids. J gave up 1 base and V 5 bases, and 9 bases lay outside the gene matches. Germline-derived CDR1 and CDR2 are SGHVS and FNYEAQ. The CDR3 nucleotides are TGTGCCAGCAGCCCCCTGGGACTAGCGGGAGGTCTTTCCTACGAGCAGTACTTC. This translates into CASSPLGLAGGLSYEQYF.

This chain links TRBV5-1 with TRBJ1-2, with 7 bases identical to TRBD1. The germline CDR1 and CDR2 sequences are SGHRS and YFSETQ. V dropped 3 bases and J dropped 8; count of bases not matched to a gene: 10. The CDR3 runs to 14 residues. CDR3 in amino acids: CASSSLDREGGYTF. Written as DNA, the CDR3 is TGCGCCAGCAGCTCGTTAGACAGGGAAGGCGGCTACACCTTC. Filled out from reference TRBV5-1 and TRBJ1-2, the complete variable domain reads KAGVTQTPRYLIKTRGQQVTLSCSPISGHRSVSWYQQTPGQGLQFLFEYFSETQRNKGNFPGRFSGRQFSNSRSEMNVSTLELGDSALYLCASSSLDREGGYTFGSGTRLTVV.

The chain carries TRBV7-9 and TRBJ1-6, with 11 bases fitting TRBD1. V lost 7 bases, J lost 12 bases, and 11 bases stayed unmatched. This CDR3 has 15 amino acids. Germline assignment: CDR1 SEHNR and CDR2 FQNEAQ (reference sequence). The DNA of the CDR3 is TGTGCCAGCACCATCAGCCCGGGACAGGGGGTACCCCTCCACTTT. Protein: CASTISPGQGVPLHF.

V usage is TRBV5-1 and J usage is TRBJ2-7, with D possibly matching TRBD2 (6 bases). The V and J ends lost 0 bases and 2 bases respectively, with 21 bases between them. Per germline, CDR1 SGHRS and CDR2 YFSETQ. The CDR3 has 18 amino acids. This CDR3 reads CASSLAYGGTRSTYEQYF. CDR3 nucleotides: TGCGCCAGCAGCTTGGCCTATGGAGGGACCAGGTCCACCTACGAGCAGTACTTC.